Shown below are 3 T cell receptor beta chains from a single sample sequenced in a study of blood T cell repertoires in COVID-19 (TCRdb year 2020). Library construction relied on the immunoSEQ multiplex PCR assay. In TCRdb, the immuneACCESS table is reduced to in-frame sequences with V and J assigned. These tables do not hold every clone; where another copy was compared, an unresolved V gene accounts for under half, and the others remain unexplained. The sample table holds approximately 50,000 clones, of which roughly 86% were seen once. The top ten hold roughly 14% of the sample. The sequencing input was peripheral blood. These receptors were collected from a human donor in a cohort sampled during active COVID-19.

This rearrangement joins TRBV6-6 to TRBJ1-2, with D uncertain. V was trimmed by 6 bases and J by 4 bases, leaving 12 bases between them. CDR3 size: 13 residues. Germline V lookup: CDR1 MNHNY, CDR2 SVGAGI (reference sequence). CDR3 nucleotide sequence: TGTGCCAGCAGCGGAACGGGGTTCTATGGCTACACCTTC. Protein sequence: CASSGTGFYGYTF.

This chain uses TRBV12-3 or TRBV12-4 with TRBJ1-2; D gene unclear. V lost 4 bases and J lost 6, with 9 bases in between. CDR3 length equals 12 residues. CDR3 protein: CASSSGADGYTF. The DNA of the CDR3 is TGTGCCAGCAGTTCAGGTGCAGATGGCTACACCTTC.

The chain links TRBV10-3 to TRBJ1-2; TRBD1 matches at 10 bases. With V trimmed by 8 bases and J by 8 bases, 5 bases remained unmatched. The germline V gene encodes CDR1 ENHRY and CDR2 SYGVKD. The CDR3 has 12 amino acids. The CDR3 nucleotides are TGTGCCATCGGGACAGGGGATACAGGCTACACCTTC. Amino acid sequence: CAIGTGDTGYTF.